This record concerns one T cell receptor beta chain sequence. The data belong to a study of blood T cell repertoires in COVID-19. For the study at large: Samples representing acute and convalescent COVID-19 were sourced from the United States, Italy and Spain. The cDNA or gDNA used as material had been derived from T cells, B-cell-depleted T cells, or PBMCs.

Original handling: Estimates of nucleated cell counts were drawn from the amplification of reference gene primers. This table comes from immunoSEQ multiplex PCR, and its TCRdb copy is limited to in-frame clones, with some not included. V and J calls and clone size are copied from that table; D and trimming were computed from the DNA. The table has about 170,000 clones, around 82% seen once. Germline loops: CDR1 LNHNV, CDR2 YYDKDF (reference sequence). The CDR3 spans 14 residues. Trimming took 3 bases from V and 3 from J, leaving 11 bases between them. The TCR comes from a man aged 65 to 79 with active or convalescent COVID-19. The rearrangement links TRBV15 to TRBJ1-2; maybe TRBD1 (5 bases). The sample was peripheral blood. This CDR3 reads CATSRGGEDYGYTF. DNA for the CDR3: TGTGCCACCAGCAGGGGAGGGGAAGACTATGGCTACACCTTC.